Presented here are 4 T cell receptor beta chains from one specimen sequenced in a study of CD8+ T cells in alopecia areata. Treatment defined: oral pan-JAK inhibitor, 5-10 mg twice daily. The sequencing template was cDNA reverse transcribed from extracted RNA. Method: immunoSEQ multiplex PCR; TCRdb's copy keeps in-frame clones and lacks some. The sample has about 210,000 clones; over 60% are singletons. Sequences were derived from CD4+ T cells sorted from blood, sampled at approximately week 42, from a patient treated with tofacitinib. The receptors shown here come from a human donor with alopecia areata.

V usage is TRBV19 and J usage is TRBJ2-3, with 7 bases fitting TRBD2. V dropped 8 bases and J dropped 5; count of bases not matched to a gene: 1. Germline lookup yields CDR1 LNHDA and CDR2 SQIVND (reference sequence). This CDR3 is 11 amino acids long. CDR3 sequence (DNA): TGTGCCAGTCGGGGGGAAGATACGCAGTATTTT. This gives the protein CASRGEDTQYF.

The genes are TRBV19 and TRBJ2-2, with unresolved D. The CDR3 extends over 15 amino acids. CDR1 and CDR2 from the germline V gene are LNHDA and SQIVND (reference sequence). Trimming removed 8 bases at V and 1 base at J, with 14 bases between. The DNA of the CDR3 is TGTGCCAGTGTCGGCAACCTCGGGAACACCGGGGAGCTGTTTTTT. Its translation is CASVGNLGNTGELFF.

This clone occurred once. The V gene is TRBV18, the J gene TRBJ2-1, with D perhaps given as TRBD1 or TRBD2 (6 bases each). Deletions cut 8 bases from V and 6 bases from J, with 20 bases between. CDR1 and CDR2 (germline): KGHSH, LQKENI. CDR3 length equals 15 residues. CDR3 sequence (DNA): TGTGCCAGCACAAAGGGGGGTGTCTTGGCCAATGAGCAGTTCTTC. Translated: CASTKGGVLANEQFF.

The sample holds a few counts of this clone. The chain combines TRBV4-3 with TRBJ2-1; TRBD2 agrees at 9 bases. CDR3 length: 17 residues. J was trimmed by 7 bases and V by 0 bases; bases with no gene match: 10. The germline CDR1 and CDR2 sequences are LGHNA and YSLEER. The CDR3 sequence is CASSQDRGGGAWNEQFF. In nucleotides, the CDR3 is TGCGCCAGCAGCCAAGATAGGGGCGGGGGGGCGTGGAATGAGCAGTTCTTC.